These T cell receptor beta chains were read from a single sample in a study of T cell responses to AZD1222 COVID-19 vaccine. Assay: immunoSEQ multiplex PCR; the TCRdb copy retains only in-frame clones and omits some. The profile covers around 160,000 clones, with 90% to 95% appearing a single time and about 1.9% taken by the ten largest. Sequenced here: peripheral blood, sampled on day 0 of AZD1222 vaccination. The receptors were sampled from an adult in good health. The CDR3 runs from the conserved cysteine through the conserved F or W. The D gene is left open where the match is weak. Expanded clones get a size class; other rows say once, few or many, or leave the size out.

v_gene	abundance	d_gene	j_gene	CDR3aa	CDR3nt
TRBV29-1	.	TRBD1	TRBJ2-1	CSVLDRESYNEQFF	TGCAGCGTTCTTGACAGGGAATCCTACAATGAGCAGTTCTTC
TRBV19	.	.	TRBJ1-1	CASTLGGLGTEAFF	TGTGCCAGTACCCTGGGAGGGTTGGGCACTGAAGCTTTCTTT
TRBV7-2	.	.	TRBJ2-7	CASSLTYEQYF	TGTGCCAGCAGCCTCACCTACGAGCAGTACTTC
TRBV5-6	.	.	TRBJ2-1	CASSLPGPSYNEQFF	TGTGCCAGCAGCTTGCCGGGACCCTCCTACAATGAGCAGTTCTTC
TRBV14	once	.	TRBJ2-1	CASSQGGGGSLYNEQFF	TGTGCCAGCAGCCAAGGGGGGGGCGGGAGCCTTTACAATGAGCAGTTCTTC
TRBV7-9	once	.	TRBJ2-5	CASSSPLGSQETQYF	TGTGCCAGCAGCTCCCCATTGGGATCTCAAGAGACCCAGTACTTC
TRBV6-1	.	.	TRBJ2-1	CASSEMQGITYNEQFF	TGTGCCAGCAGTGAAATGCAGGGCATCACCTACAATGAGCAGTTCTTC
TRBV6-5	.	.	TRBJ2-7	CASSYSRAYEQYF	TGTGCCAGCAGTTACTCCAGGGCCTACGAGCAGTACTTC
TRBV15	.	TRBD1	TRBJ1-2	CATSTGQGYGYTF	TGTGCCACCAGCACCGGACAGGGATATGGCTACACCTTC
TRBV27	.	.	TRBJ2-1	CASRGGGSYNEQFF	TGTGCCAGCAGGGGAGGGGGCTCCTACAATGAGCAGTTCTTC
TRBV12-3/TRBV12-4	.	TRBD1	TRBJ1-2	CASSWDSPYGYTF	TGTGCCAGCAGCTGGGACAGCCCCTATGGCTACACCTTC
TRBV10-1	.	.	TRBJ1-2	CASSERGLSTRSYGYTF	TGCGCCAGCAGTGAGCGGGGGCTATCTACCCGAAGCTATGGCTACACCTTC
TRBV14	.	.	TRBJ1-1	CASSQDGAYTEAFF	TGTGCCAGCAGCCAGGACGGAGCCTACACTGAAGCTTTCTTT
TRBV2	.	.	TRBJ1-4	CASSARHEKLFF	TGTGCCAGCAGTGCCCGACACGAAAAACTGTTTTTT
TRBV7-9	.	TRBD1	TRBJ1-5	CASSLVTGVRNQPQHF	TGTGCCAGCAGCTTAGTAACAGGGGTGCGCAATCAGCCCCAGCATTTT
TRBV7-2	.	.	TRBJ2-5	CASSLKGETQYF	TGTGCCAGCAGCCTTAAGGGAGAGACCCAGTACTTC
TRBV7-2	.	.	TRBJ2-3	CASSLGPLATDTQYF	TGTGCCAGCAGCTTAGGTCCGCTAGCCACAGATACGCAGTATTTT
TRBV12-3/TRBV12-4	.	.	TRBJ1-1	CASSLRLNTEAFF	TGTGCCAGCAGTTTGAGGTTAAACACTGAAGCTTTCTTT
TRBV15	.	TRBD2	TRBJ2-1	CATSRDWLADNEQFF	TGTGCCACCAGCAGAGATTGGCTAGCGGACAATGAGCAGTTCTTC
TRBV11-2	.	TRBD1	TRBJ1-1	CASSPSGQRNTEAFF	TGTGCCAGCAGCCCGTCGGGACAGCGTAACACTGAAGCTTTCTTT